This T cell receptor (beta chain) was sequenced in a study of identical twins. TCRdb re-analysed the 5' RACE reads in MiXCR, keeping a single row per CDR3 protein. The sample consists of about 240,000 distinct CDR3 sequences, approximately 6.8% of them appearing once. This clonotype occurred a few times. The sample was also reused in another study, on yellow fever vaccine responses in identical twins.

Sequenced sample: CD8+ T cells sorted from blood. The receptor was derived from a woman younger than 35 in good health.

The DNA for the CDR3 is TGCGCCAGCAGCCAAGATTTTCTCCGTGGAGAGACCCAGTACTTC. Its translation is CASSQDFLRGETQYF. J is TRBJ2-5 and V is TRBV4-1; no firm D call. Germline assignment: CDR1 MGHRA and CDR2 YSYEKL. V was shortened by 0 bases and J by 4 bases, with 12 bases between the two germline ends. The CDR3 has 15 residues.